The clone carrying this T cell receptor (beta chain) came up many times. These data come from a study of spatial heterogeneity in lung cancer. MiXCR was run by TCRdb on the 5' RACE reads, yielding one entry per CDR3 protein. The table records fewer than 65,000 distinct CDR3 sequences, 6.3% of them present only once. Time point in this sample: sample taken at primary tumor resection. Sequenced here: PBMCs, sampled at surgery. The TCR originated in a female donor with early-stage non-small cell lung cancer.

This chain's CDR3 is CSVEGGEGDYGYTF. As DNA, the CDR3 is TGCAGCGTTGAAGGAGGGGAGGGAGACTATGGCTACACCTTC. The chain has TRBV29-1 and TRBJ1-2; TRBD1 might be the D (5 bases). Germline assignment: CDR1 SQVTM and CDR2 ANQGSEA. This CDR3 has 14 amino acids. The germline V and J ends were trimmed by 1 base and 3 bases, with 12 bases remaining between them. The variable domain in full, completed from reference TRBV29-1 and TRBJ1-2, reads SAVISQKPSRDICQRGTSLTIQCQVDSQVTMMFWYRQQPGQSLTLIATANQGSEATYESGFVIDKFPISRPNLTFSTLTVSNMSPEDSSIYLCSVEGGEGDYGYTFGSGTRLTVV.